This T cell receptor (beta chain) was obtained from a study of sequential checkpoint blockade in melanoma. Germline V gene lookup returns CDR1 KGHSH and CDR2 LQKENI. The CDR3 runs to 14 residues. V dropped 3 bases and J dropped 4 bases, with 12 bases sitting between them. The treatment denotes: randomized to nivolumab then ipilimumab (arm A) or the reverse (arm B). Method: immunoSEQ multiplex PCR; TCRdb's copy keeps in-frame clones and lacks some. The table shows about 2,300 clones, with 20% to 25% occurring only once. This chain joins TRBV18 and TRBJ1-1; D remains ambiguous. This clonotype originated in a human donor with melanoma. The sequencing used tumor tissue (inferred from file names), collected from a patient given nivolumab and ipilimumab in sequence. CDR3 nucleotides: TGTGCCAGCTCACCCTCGGTGGAAGTCACTGAAGCTTTCTTT. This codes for CASSPSVEVTEAFF.